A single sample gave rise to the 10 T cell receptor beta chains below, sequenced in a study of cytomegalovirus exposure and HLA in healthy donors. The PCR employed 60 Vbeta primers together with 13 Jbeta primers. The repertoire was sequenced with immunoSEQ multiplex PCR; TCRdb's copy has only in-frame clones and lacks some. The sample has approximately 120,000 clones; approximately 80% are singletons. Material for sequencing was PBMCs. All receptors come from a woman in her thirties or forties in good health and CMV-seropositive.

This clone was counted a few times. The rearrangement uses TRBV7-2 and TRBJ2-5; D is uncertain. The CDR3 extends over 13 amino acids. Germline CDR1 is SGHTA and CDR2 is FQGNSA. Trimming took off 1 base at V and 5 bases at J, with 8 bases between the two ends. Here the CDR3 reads CASSLVRGETQYF. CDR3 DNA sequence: TGTGCCAGCAGCTTAGTTCGCGGCGAGACCCAGTACTTC.

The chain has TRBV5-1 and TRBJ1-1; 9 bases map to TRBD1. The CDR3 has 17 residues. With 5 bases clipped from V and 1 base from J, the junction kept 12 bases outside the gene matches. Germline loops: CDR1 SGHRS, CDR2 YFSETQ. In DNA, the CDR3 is TGCGCCAGCAGACCCGGGACAGGGAGTGTGACGAACACTGAAGCTTTCTTT. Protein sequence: CASRPGTGSVTNTEAFF.

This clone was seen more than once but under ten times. CDR3 residues: CASSLDSRNSPLHF. CDR3 nucleotides: TGTGCCAGCAGCTTAGACAGTCGTAATTCACCCCTCCACTTT. The gene calls are TRBV7-2 and TRBJ1-6; no clear D. CDR3 length: 14 residues. Germline V gene lookup returns CDR1 SGHTA and CDR2 FQGNSA. The V and J ends lost 1 base and 6 bases respectively, with 7 bases between them.

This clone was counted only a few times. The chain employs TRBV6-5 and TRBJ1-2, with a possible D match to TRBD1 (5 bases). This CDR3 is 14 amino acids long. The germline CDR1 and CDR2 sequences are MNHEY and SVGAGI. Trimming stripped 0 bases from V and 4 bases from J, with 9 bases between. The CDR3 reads CASSYSAGIYGYTF. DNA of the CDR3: TGTGCCAGCAGTTACTCTGCAGGGATCTATGGCTACACCTTC.

As DNA, the CDR3 is TGCGCCAGCAGCTTAGGGTTTGAGGGTGAGCAGTTCTTC. Translating gives CASSLGFEGEQFF. This rearrangement joins TRBV5-1 to TRBJ2-1; tentative D call: TRBD2 (5 bases). The V gene lost 2 bases and the J gene lost 9 bases, with 12 bases spanning the gap. Per the germline V gene, CDR1 is SGHRS and CDR2 is YFSETQ. The CDR3 is made up of 13 amino acids. Filled out from reference TRBV5-1 and TRBJ2-1, the complete variable domain reads KAGVTQTPRYLIKTRGQQVTLSCSPISGHRSVSWYQQTPGQGLQFLFEYFSETQRNKGNFPGRFSGRQFSNSRSEMNVSTLELGDSALYLCASSLGFEGEQFFGPGTRLTVL.

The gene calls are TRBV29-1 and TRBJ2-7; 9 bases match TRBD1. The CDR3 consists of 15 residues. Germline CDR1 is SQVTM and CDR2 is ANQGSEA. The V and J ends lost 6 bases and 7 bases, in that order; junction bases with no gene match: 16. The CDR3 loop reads CSVAPGTGMPGEQYF. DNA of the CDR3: TGCAGCGTGGCCCCCGGGACAGGGATGCCGGGAGAGCAGTACTTC.

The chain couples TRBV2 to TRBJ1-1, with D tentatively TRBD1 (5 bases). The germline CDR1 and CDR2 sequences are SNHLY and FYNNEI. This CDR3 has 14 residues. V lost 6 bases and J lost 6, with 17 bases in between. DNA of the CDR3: TGTGCCAGCAGCAGGGCCCTCTCCGGAGCTGAAGCTTTCTTT. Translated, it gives CASSRALSGAEAFF.

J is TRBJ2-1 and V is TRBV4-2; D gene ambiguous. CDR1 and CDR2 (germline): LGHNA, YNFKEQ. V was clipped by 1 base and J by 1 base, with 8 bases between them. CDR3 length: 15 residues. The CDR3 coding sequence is TGTGCCAGCAGCCAAGTAAGGAGTTCCTACAATGAGCAGTTCTTC. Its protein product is CASSQVRSSYNEQFF.

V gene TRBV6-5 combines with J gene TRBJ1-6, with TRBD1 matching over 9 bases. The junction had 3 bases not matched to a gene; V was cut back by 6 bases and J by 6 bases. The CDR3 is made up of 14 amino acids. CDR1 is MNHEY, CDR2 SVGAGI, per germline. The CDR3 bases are TGTGCCAGCAGACAGGGACAGGGTAATTCACCCCTCCACTTT. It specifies CASRQGQGNSPLHF.

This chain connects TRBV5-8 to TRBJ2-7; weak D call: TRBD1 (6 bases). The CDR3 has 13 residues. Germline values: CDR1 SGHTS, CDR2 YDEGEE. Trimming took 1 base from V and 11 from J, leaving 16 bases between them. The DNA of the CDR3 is TGTGCCAGCAGCTTGTCCCCGGGACACCCCGAGTACTTC. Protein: CASSLSPGHPEYF.